This TCR beta chain was captured by sequencing in a study of identical twins. Study-wide results and caveats: Insertions were reduced in abundant cord blood beta clonotypes but not in memory repertoires.

For this clonotype: Its cognate antigen is unknown.

TCRdb fed the 5' RACE reads into MiXCR, producing one record per CDR3 protein. The data show 310,000 or so distinct CDR3 sequences, nearly 9.5% seen once. Looked up from germline, CDR1 is DFQATT and CDR2 is SNEGSKA (reference sequence). The CDR3 runs to 14 residues. The V and J ends lost 0 bases and 4 bases respectively, with 9 bases between them. These sequences were also reported in another study, on yellow fever vaccine responses in identical twins.

The genes are TRBV20-1 and TRBJ1-4; D uncertain. The TCR was taken from a woman between 18 and 29 years old in good health. Sequencing used CD8+ T cells sorted from blood. The DNA for the CDR3 is TGCAGTGCTAGAGATGGGCAGGATAATGAAAAACTGTTTTTT. It is translated as CSARDGQDNEKLFF.